The 24 T cell receptor beta chains in this list originate from one sample, sequenced in a study of blood T cell repertoires in COVID-19. The protocol was immunoSEQ multiplex PCR, while the TCRdb copy is restricted to in-frame clones and leaves out a portion. The data show approximately 230,000 clones, under 90% seen once. Sequencing was done on a sample of PBMCs or T cells enriched from blood (not recorded which). The receptors were gathered from a man between 35 and 55 years old who had recovered from COVID-19.

This clone occurred a few times. This specimen includes other DNA sequences encoding the same CDR3. The rearrangement joins TRBV9 to TRBJ1-2, with TRBD1 matching over 7 bases. This CDR3 is built from 14 residues. Germline V lookup: CDR1 SGDLS, CDR2 YYNGEE. Unmatched junction bases numbered 3, after V lost 3 bases and J lost 1 base. This chain's CDR3 is CASSAGGSNYGYTF. CDR3 nucleotide sequence: TGTGCCAGCAGCGCAGGGGGGAGTAACTATGGCTACACCTTC.

The sample holds a few counts of this clone. The genes are TRBV7-6 and TRBJ1-3; 7 nucleotides match TRBD1. The CDR3 totals 14 residues. The V and J ends lost 1 base and 4 bases, in that order; junction bases with no gene match: 1. Germline V CDR1 and CDR2: SGHVS, FNYEAQ. In DNA form, the CDR3 reads TGTGCCAGCAGCTTAGTGGGACAGGGAAACACCATATATTTT. It codes for CASSLVGQGNTIYF. Together with reference TRBV7-6 and TRBJ1-3, the CDR3 gives the full variable domain: GAGVSQSPRYKVTKRGQDVALRCDPISGHVSLYWYRQALGQGPEFLTYFNYEAQQDKSGLPNDRFSAERPEGSISTLTIQRTEQRDSAMYRCASSLVGQGNTIYFGEGSWLTVV.

The sample holds a few counts of this clone. This rearrangement joins TRBV7-8 to TRBJ2-7; 8 bases line up with TRBD1. This CDR3 contains 15 residues. The trim removed 0 bases at V and 4 bases at J, leaving 5 bases unmatched. Germline V gene lookup returns CDR1 SGHVS and CDR2 FQNEAQ. The CDR3 DNA follows: TGTGCCAGCAGCTTAGCCCGGGACAGGAGATACGAGCAGTACTTC. Residues: CASSLARDRRYEQYF.

The CDR3 protein is CASSQEWTSDSTDTQYF. The CDR3 DNA reads as TGTGCCAGCAGCCAAGAGTGGACTAGCGACAGCACAGATACGCAGTATTTT. This rearrangement joins TRBV4-2 to TRBJ2-3; 9 bases agree with TRBD2. V was clipped by 0 bases and J by 0 bases; unmatched bases: 4. Germline assignment: CDR1 LGHNA and CDR2 YNFKEQ. The CDR3 sequence is 17 residues long.

This clone was counted between two and nine times. The chain has TRBV4-2 and TRBJ2-1; 14 nucleotides align to TRBD2. This CDR3 contains 18 residues. Germline V CDR1 and CDR2: LGHNA, YNFKEQ. Unmatched junction bases numbered 7, after V lost 3 bases and J lost 3 bases. This chain's CDR3 is CASSQSTSGGVVYNEQFF. The CDR3 DNA reads TGTGCCAGCAGCCAGTCGACTAGCGGGGGGGTCGTCTACAATGAGCAGTTCTTC.

The CDR3 spells CASSFQTGSNSPLHF. In DNA form, the CDR3 reads TGTGCCAGCAGCTTTCAGACAGGGAGTAATTCACCCCTCCACTTT. The chain carries TRBV6-5 and TRBJ1-6; 7 positions agree with TRBD1. The germline gives CDR1 MNHEY, CDR2 SVGAGI. The CDR3 is 15 amino acids. The junction had 8 bases not matched to a gene; V was cut back by 6 bases and J by 6 bases.

The chain carries TRBV19 and TRBJ1-5; 9 positions agree with TRBD1. Losses at the gene ends were 5 bases for V and 4 bases for J; bases not matched to a gene: 3. Germline lookup yields CDR1 LNHDA and CDR2 SQIVND (reference sequence). The CDR3 contains 14 residues. This chain's CDR3 is CASSQQGANQPQHF. CDR3 coding DNA: TGTGCCAGTAGTCAACAGGGGGCAAATCAGCCCCAGCATTTT.

The V and J genes are TRBV11-3 and TRBJ2-3; D remains unclear. The CDR3 contains 14 residues. Germline CDR1 is SGHNT and CDR2 is YENEEA. V lost 5 bases and J lost 2, with 11 bases in between. Here the CDR3 DNA reads TGTGCCAGCAGCGGATCGAGACACACAGATACGCAGTATTTT. Amino acids: CASSGSRHTDTQYF.

The gene calls are TRBV15 and TRBJ2-7; D is perhaps TRBD2 (5 bases). CDR3 size: 15 residues. Looked up from germline, CDR1 is LNHNV and CDR2 is YYDKDF (reference sequence). V lost 4 bases, J lost 3 bases, and 16 bases lay in between. Here the CDR3 reads CATSKGTLSGYEQYF. CDR3 coding DNA: TGTGCCACCAGCAAAGGAACATTAAGCGGCTACGAGCAGTACTTC.

The V and J genes are TRBV19 and TRBJ2-2, with TRBD1 identical over 9 bases. CDR1 LNHDA and CDR2 SQIVND come from the germline V gene (reference sequence). The CDR3 sequence is 14 residues long. J was trimmed by 4 bases and V by 10 bases; bases with no gene match: 7. DNA of the CDR3: TGTGCCACTCTAAGACAGGGGGGCACCGGGGAGCTGTTTTTT. Protein sequence: CATLRQGGTGELFF.

This clone was found once. The gene calls are TRBV24-1 and TRBJ2-7, with D perhaps matching TRBD2 (5 bases). Looked up from germline, CDR1 is KGHDR and CDR2 is SFDVKD. This CDR3 is built from 12 residues. The V end was cut by 9 bases, the J end by 1 base, with 9 bases between. CDR3 nucleotides: TGTGCCACCGGCCCGGGATCCTACGAGCAGTACTTC. This translates into CATGPGSYEQYF.

This clone appeared a few times. Distinct nucleotide sequences in the sample also encode this CDR3. DNA for the CDR3: TGTGCCAGTAGTTCGGGAGTTTATAGCAATCAGCCCCAGCATTTT. Protein sequence: CASSSGVYSNQPQHF. This chain connects TRBV19 to TRBJ1-5; D is unresolved. The CDR3 totals 15 residues. V lost 5 bases and J 0 bases, leaving 11 bases between the germline ends. Per germline, CDR1 LNHDA and CDR2 SQIVND (reference sequence).

The V call is TRBV19, the J call TRBJ2-7, with 8 nucleotides matching TRBD1. The CDR3 has 14 amino acids. CDR1 is LNHDA and CDR2 is SQIVND in the germline V gene (reference sequence). Trimming took 5 bases from V and 4 from J; bases not matched to a gene: 7. CDR3 nucleotides: TGTGCCAGTAGTGTGGGGACAGGAGGATACGAGCAGTACTTC. It specifies CASSVGTGGYEQYF.

To note about this clone: At the DNA level, this CDR3 is encoded by other sequences in the same sample as well. CDR3 amino acids: CASSTGGNTEAFF. CDR3 sequence (DNA): TGTGCCAGCTCAACCGGGGGGAACACTGAAGCTTTCTTT. The chain is built from TRBV18 and TRBJ1-1, with D possibly matching TRBD1 (5 bases). Germline CDR1 reads KGHSH; CDR2 reads LQKENI. This CDR3 contains 13 residues. The V end was cut by 5 bases, the J end by 1 base, with 8 bases between.

The chain uses TRBV6-1 and TRBJ2-3; a possible D gene is TRBD1 (6 bases). Between the trimmed V and J ends, which lost 3 bases and 0 bases, there was a span of 10 bases. The CDR3 is 15 amino acids. Germline V gene data show CDR1 as MNHNS and CDR2 as SASEGT. CDR3 nucleotide sequence: TGTGCCAGCAGTGACGGAGACAGGAGCACAGATACGCAGTATTTT. Amino acid sequence: CASSDGDRSTDTQYF.

The chain carries TRBV2 and TRBJ1-5; 9 bases are shared with TRBD1. V shed 4 bases, J shed 3 bases, and the junction held 10 bases outside the gene matches. The CDR3 length is 17 residues. Per germline, CDR1 SNHLY and CDR2 FYNNEI. The CDR3 DNA sequence: TGTGCCAGCAGTGCCATCCGGACAGGGGTCTTCAATCAGCCCCAGCATTTT. Translated, it gives CASSAIRTGVFNQPQHF.

This chain links TRBV28 with TRBJ2-7; a possible D gene is TRBD2 (6 bases). The ends were cut back, 6 bases at V and 0 bases at J, with 15 bases in the middle. This CDR3 spans 15 amino acids. The V gene's germline CDR1 is MDHEN and CDR2 SYDVKM. The DNA of the CDR3 is TGTGCCAGCAGCCCGCCGGGGGAGAGCTCCTACGAGCAGTACTTC. Translating gives CASSPPGESSYEQYF.

CDR3 protein: CASSSLGPPQEKLFF. In DNA form, the CDR3 reads TGTGCCAGCAGCTCCCTGGGCCCCCCGCAGGAAAAACTGTTTTTT. V is TRBV11-2 and J is TRBJ1-4; no reliable D call. V shed 4 bases and J shed 8 bases, with 17 bases lying between them. CDR1 is SGHAT and CDR2 is FQNNGV in the germline V gene. The CDR3 is 15 amino acids. The full variable domain, its missing parts supplied by reference TRBV11-2 and TRBJ1-4, is EAGVAQSPRYKIIEKRQSVAFWCNPISGHATLYWYQQILGQGPKLLIQFQNNGVVDDSQLPKDRFSAERLKGVDSTLKIQPAKLEDSAVYLCASSSLGPPQEKLFFGSGTQLSVL.

This clone has a handful of counts. This chain uses TRBV29-1 with TRBJ1-3; 11 positions agree with TRBD1. CDR1 and CDR2 (germline): SQVTM, ANQGSEA. Trimming cost V 4 bases and J 2 bases; bases outside gene matches: 7. The CDR3 extends over 16 amino acids. The CDR3 sequence: CSVVIRDRGTGNTIYF. CDR3 DNA: TGCAGCGTTGTAATTCGGGACAGGGGGACTGGAAACACCATATATTTT.

The chain carries TRBV20-1 and TRBJ2-7; no firm D call. The CDR3 length is 15 residues. Germline lookup yields CDR1 DFQATT and CDR2 SNEGSKA (reference sequence). V was shortened by 3 bases and J by 0 bases, with 15 bases between the two germline ends. CDR3: CSASGQESYSYEQYF. CDR3 nucleotides: TGCAGTGCTAGTGGGCAGGAATCGTACTCCTACGAGCAGTACTTC.

This chain joins TRBV13 and TRBJ2-3; perhaps TRBD1 as D (5 bases). Trimming left V 11 bases short and J 0 bases short, with 15 bases between. CDR3 size: 14 residues. Germline CDR1 and CDR2: PRHDT and FYEKMQ (reference sequence). In DNA, the CDR3 is TGTGCCTGTAGCAGGGCAGCTAGCACAGATACGCAGTATTTT. This encodes CACSRAASTDTQYF.

The V and J genes are TRBV24-1 and TRBJ1-1, with 8 nucleotides matching TRBD1. This CDR3 comprises 18 residues. After removal of 0 bases from V and 3 bases from J, the junction contained 11 bases not matched to a gene. In germline, CDR1 is KGHDR, CDR2 SFDVKD. In nucleotides, the CDR3 is TGTGCCACCAGTGATTTGTCCCTGGCCCGGACAGGGTACACTGAAGCTTTCTTT. It encodes CATSDLSLARTGYTEAFF.

The chain uses TRBV5-1 and TRBJ2-3; 8 nucleotides align to TRBD1. Germline assignment: CDR1 SGHRS and CDR2 YFSETQ. The CDR3 loop spans 16 amino acids. J lost 6 bases, V lost 1 base, and 10 bases had no gene match. Here the CDR3 DNA reads TGCGCCAGCAGCTTGAACAATCAGGGGGCGGTGGATACGCAGTATTTT. Translating it yields CASSLNNQGAVDTQYF. The full variable domain, its missing parts supplied by reference TRBV5-1 and TRBJ2-3, is KAGVTQTPRYLIKTRGQQVTLSCSPISGHRSVSWYQQTPGQGLQFLFEYFSETQRNKGNFPGRFSGRQFSNSRSEMNVSTLELGDSALYLCASSLNNQGAVDTQYFGPGTRLTVL.

In DNA, the CDR3 is TGTGCCAGCAGCTTAAGGGGCGCTGGTGAAAAACTGTTTTTT. This codes for CASSLRGAGEKLFF. The chain employs TRBV7-9 and TRBJ1-4, with TRBD1 as a possible D gene (5 bases). Trimming pared 2 bases from V and 7 bases from J, leaving 11 bases between. This CDR3 spans 14 amino acids. The germline V gene encodes CDR1 SEHNR and CDR2 FQNEAQ (reference sequence).